Below are 24 T cell receptor beta chains sequenced from a single sample in a study of CD4+ T cells in melanoma. The repertoire was sequenced with immunoSEQ multiplex PCR; TCRdb's copy has only in-frame clones and lacks some. The table lists 10,000 or so clones, roughly two thirds of them singletons, with about 15% in the top ten. Specimen: cells from a culture (not recorded whether cultured in vitro). Receptors were obtained from a human donor with melanoma.

The chain has TRBV19 and TRBJ1-4; the D is unclear. CDR1 is LNHDA and CDR2 is SQIVND in the germline V gene (reference sequence). V was cut by 3 bases and J by 8 bases, with 16 bases left in between. CDR3 length equals 15 residues. The CDR3 nucleotides read TGTGCCAGTAGTATCGGGTTTACGATTGACGAAAAACTGTTTTTT. Translation: CASSIGFTIDEKLFF.

The chain uses TRBV7-2 and TRBJ2-3; unclear D gene. Trimming left V 5 bases short and J 3 bases short, with 6 bases between. Per germline, CDR1 SGHTA and CDR2 FQGNSA. The CDR3 spans 12 residues. CDR3 sequence reads: CASSAPTDTQYF. Written as DNA, the CDR3 is TGTGCCAGCAGCGCACCTACAGATACGCAGTATTTT.

The V gene is TRBV29-1, the J gene TRBJ1-4; D is perhaps TRBD1 (5 bases). The germline gives CDR1 SQVTM, CDR2 ANQGSEA. The CDR3 spans 15 residues. V lost 6 bases and J lost 3, with 17 bases in between. CDR3: CSVSADSGANEKLFF. CDR3 DNA: TGCAGCGTCTCTGCCGACAGCGGGGCTAATGAAAAACTGTTTTTT.

The chain recombines TRBV7-9 with TRBJ2-2; D remains ambiguous. The V gene's germline CDR1 is SEHNR and CDR2 FQNEAQ (reference sequence). This CDR3 spans 13 amino acids. Between the trimmed V and J ends, which lost 2 bases and 3 bases, there was a span of 4 bases. The CDR3, as DNA: TGTGCCAGCAGCTTAACCGACACCGGGGAGCTGTTTTTT. It translates to CASSLTDTGELFF.

The J gene is TRBJ2-7, the V gene TRBV6-5; no clear D gene. Germline loops: CDR1 MNHEY, CDR2 SVGAGI. V was trimmed by 2 bases and J by 3 bases, leaving 11 bases between them. The CDR3 sequence is 14 residues long. CDR3 residues: CASSYGHPYYEQYF. For the CDR3, the DNA is TGTGCCAGCAGTTACGGGCACCCGTACTACGAGCAGTACTTC.

This clone has only a few counts. This chain connects TRBV5-1 to TRBJ2-7; 10 nucleotides line up with TRBD2. With 3 bases clipped from V and 3 bases from J, the junction kept 3 bases outside the gene matches. Germline CDR1 SGHRS, CDR2 YFSETQ. This CDR3 contains 14 residues. The CDR3: CASSSIAGGYEQYF. CDR3 DNA sequence: TGCGCCAGCAGCTCCATAGCGGGGGGCTACGAGCAGTACTTC.

V gene TRBV19 combines with J gene TRBJ1-1; no clear D. This CDR3 spans 16 amino acids. The ends were cut back, 5 bases at V and 4 bases at J, with 20 bases in the middle. CDR1 is LNHDA and CDR2 is SQIVND in the germline V gene (reference sequence). CDR3 nucleotide sequence: TGTGCCAGTAGTTTCATAGGGTGGTCCTGGGGCACTGAAGCTTTCTTT. Translating gives CASSFIGWSWGTEAFF.

V and J are TRBV2 and TRBJ2-2; possibly TRBD2 for D (5 bases). The CDR3 covers 15 residues. The V gene lost 4 bases and the J gene lost 6 bases, with 15 bases spanning the gap. Looked up from germline, CDR1 is SNHLY and CDR2 is FYNNEI. CDR3 nucleotides: TGTGCCAGCAGTGGTAGGGCCGCCGGGGCCGGGGAGCTGTTTTTT. Protein sequence: CASSGRAAGAGELFF. Drawing the rest from reference TRBV2 and TRBJ2-2, the complete variable domain is EPEVTQTPSHQVTQMGQEVILRCVPISNHLYFYWYRQILGQKVEFLVSFYNNEISEKSEIFDDQFSVERPDGSNFTLKIRSTKLEDSAMYFCASSGRAAGAGELFFGEGSRLTVL.

The J gene is TRBJ1-6, the V gene TRBV4-2; possible D gene TRBD1, 6 bases. Between the trimmed V and J ends, which lost 4 bases and 10 bases, there was a span of 17 bases. Germline V gene data show CDR1 as LGHNA and CDR2 as YNFKEQ. The CDR3 length is 15 residues. Here the CDR3 DNA reads TGTGCCAGCAGCCCACCCCGGGGGCGCGGGTCACCCCTCCACTTT. This encodes CASSPPRGRGSPLHF.

This clone was seen a handful of times. The V call is TRBV6-1, the J call TRBJ1-2, with D possibly TRBD1 on 5 matching bases. Germline CDR1 and CDR2: MNHNS and SASEGT. This CDR3 has 13 amino acids. V lost 8 bases and J lost 6, with 16 bases in between. The CDR3 DNA reads as TGTGCCAGCCAACAGGTGGAGACCCATGGCTACACCTTC. Its translation is CASQQVETHGYTF.

This CDR3 is CAWSNGIRHTEAFF. The CDR3 DNA reads TGTGCCTGGAGCAACGGGATTCGGCACACTGAAGCTTTCTTT. J is TRBJ1-1 and V is TRBV30; D is uncertain. The V and J ends lost 3 bases and 3 bases respectively, with 14 bases between them. The CDR3 extends over 14 amino acids. Germline assignment: CDR1 GTSNPN and CDR2 SVGIG (reference sequence).

V and J are TRBV30 and TRBJ2-1; 8 bases fit TRBD2. The CDR3 is 14 residues long. V lost 2 bases to trimming and J lost 10 bases; unmatched junction nucleotides: 10. Germline assignment: CDR1 GTSNPN and CDR2 SVGIG (reference sequence). CDR3 DNA: TGTGCCTGGAGTAGGAGCGGGGGCCGAGGGGAGCAGTTCTTC. This sequence encodes CAWSRSGGRGEQFF.

Details on this clone: An end of the junction does not agree with germline; a read error may underlie this. The rearrangement uses TRBV5-1 and TRBJ1-2; TRBD1 aligns across 10 bases. From germline, CDR1 is SGHRS and CDR2 YFSETQ. This CDR3 region has 15 residues. The CDR3 DNA reads TGTGCCAGCAGCCCGAGGGACAGGGGTTTTGTAGGCTACACCTTC. The encoded protein is CASSPRDRGFVGYTF. The entire variable domain, with the rest obtained from reference TRBV5-1 and TRBJ1-2, is as follows: KAGVTQTPRYLIKTRGQQVTLSCSPISGHRSVSWYQQTPGQGLQFLFEYFSETQRNKGNFPGRFSGRQFSNSRSEMNVSTLELGDSALYLCASSPRDRGFVGYTFGSGTRLTVV.

The chain combines TRBV19 with TRBJ1-1; possible D gene TRBD1, 5 bases. This CDR3 has 17 amino acids. Trimming removed 6 bases from V and 4 bases from J, with 24 bases in between. Germline V CDR1 and CDR2: LNHDA, SQIVND (reference sequence). The CDR3 protein is CASSPALVGDGSTEAFF. The CDR3 DNA follows: TGTGCCAGTAGCCCTGCACTGGTAGGGGATGGGAGCACTGAAGCTTTCTTT. The full variable domain, rest sourced from reference TRBV19 and TRBJ1-1, is DGGITQSPKYLFRKEGQNVTLSCEQNLNHDAMYWYRQDPGQGLRLIYYSQIVNDFQKGDIAEGYSVSREKKESFPLTVTSAQKNPTAFYLCASSPALVGDGSTEAFFGQGTRLTVV.

This chain links TRBV19 with TRBJ2-1; D perhaps matches TRBD1 (6 bases). The CDR3 contains 15 residues. The V and J ends lost 3 bases and 0 bases respectively, with 9 bases between them. CDR1 and CDR2 (germline): LNHDA, SQIVND (reference sequence). The CDR3 region has the DNA TGTGCCAGTAGTATTTGGGACAACTCCTACAATGAGCAGTTCTTC. This sequence encodes CASSIWDNSYNEQFF.

V is TRBV29-1 and J is TRBJ2-5, with D possibly being TRBD1 (6 bases). Germline V lookup: CDR1 SQVTM, CDR2 ANQGSEA. Trimming shortened V by 4 bases and J by 4 bases, and 10 bases separated the two germline ends. The CDR3 loop spans 12 amino acids. For the CDR3, the DNA is TGCAGCGTTGCGGACAGCAGAGAGACCCAGTACTTC. Translating it yields CSVADSRETQYF.

The chain combines TRBV30 with TRBJ1-5; a possible D gene is TRBD1 (5 bases). This CDR3 has 12 amino acids. Germline V gene sequence: CDR1 GTSNPN, CDR2 SVGIG (reference sequence). Trimming removed 3 bases at V and 9 bases at J, with 12 bases between. In DNA form, the CDR3 reads TGTGCCTGGAGCCTCGCGGGGGGGCCCCAGCATTTT. This sequence encodes CAWSLAGGPQHF.

This clone came up once. The genes are TRBV30 and TRBJ2-1; 13 nucleotides line up with TRBD2. Germline CDR1 reads GTSNPN; CDR2 reads SVGIG (reference sequence). V lost 2 bases to trimming and J lost 8 bases; unmatched junction nucleotides: 6. CDR3 length equals 15 residues. CDR3 DNA: TGTGCCTGGAGTACGGGACTAGCGGGGATTGATGAGCAGTTCTTC. Translation: CAWSTGLAGIDEQFF.

The chain joins TRBV4-1 to TRBJ1-1; D gene ambiguous. This CDR3 has 15 amino acids. V lost 4 bases and J lost 6, with 18 bases in between. Per germline, CDR1 MGHRA and CDR2 YSYEKL. CDR3 nucleotides: TGCGCCAGCAGCCGAACCGTTCCCCGTTTCGCTGAAGCTTTCTTT. Amino acid sequence: CASSRTVPRFAEAFF.

This sequence joins TRBV5-8 and TRBJ1-4; TRBD1 matches at 7 bases. Germline V CDR1 and CDR2: SGHTS, YDEGEE. The J segment lost 0 bases and the V segment lost 4 bases, leaving 6 bases of the junction unmatched. This CDR3 region has 16 residues. Here the CDR3 reads CASSTGQRATNEKLFF. CDR3 in DNA: TGTGCCAGCAGCACGGGACAGCGAGCAACTAATGAAAAACTGTTTTTT.

CDR3 region: CASSLLGGQGNSPLHF. CDR3 in DNA: TGTGCCAGCAGCTTATTAGGCGGACAGGGGAATTCACCCCTCCACTTT. The chain employs TRBV5-6 and TRBJ1-6; 9 bases fit TRBD1. This CDR3 contains 16 residues. The J segment lost 7 bases and the V segment lost 2 bases, leaving 7 bases of the junction unmatched. Germline CDR1 SGHDT, CDR2 YYEEEE.

The chain couples TRBV29-1 to TRBJ2-3; TRBD1 matches 7 bases. Germline trimming cut 4 bases from V and 0 bases from J; bases unmatched to any gene: 7. The V gene's germline CDR1 is SQVTM and CDR2 ANQGSEA. The CDR3 sequence is 15 residues long. The CDR3 loop reads CSVGGGRASTDTQYF. In DNA, the CDR3 is TGCAGCGTTGGAGGGGGCAGGGCTAGCACAGATACGCAGTATTTT.

The table lists this clone with a few counts. The chain recombines TRBV6-1 with TRBJ2-7, with D possibly TRBD1 on 5 matching bases. The CDR3 covers 12 residues. Deletions cut 5 bases from V and 3 bases from J, with 8 bases between. Germline lookup yields CDR1 MNHNS and CDR2 SASEGT. CDR3 DNA sequence: TGTGCCAGCAGTCCCCAGGGCTACGAGCAGTACTTC. It codes for CASSPQGYEQYF.

This clone has only a few counts. The chain is built from TRBV25-1 and TRBJ1-6; D may be TRBD1 (6 bases). Germline V lookup: CDR1 MGHDK, CDR2 SYGVNS. The V and J ends lost 3 bases and 9 bases respectively, with 12 bases between them. The CDR3 length is 14 residues. The CDR3 here is CASSEGGVGSPLHF. In DNA form, the CDR3 reads TGTGCCAGCAGTGAGGGGGGCGTGGGTTCACCCCTCCACTTT.